One and the same sample provided the 14 T cell receptor beta chains below, sequenced in a study of technical replicates of blood from a few donors. The repertoire was sequenced with immunoSEQ multiplex PCR; TCRdb's copy has only in-frame clones and lacks some. Of approximately 58,000 clones listed, just over 85% are singletons. The material sequenced was PBMCs. The receptors originated from a human donor in good health. Some clones in this sample may be carry-over from other donors' samples.

The chain links TRBV6-5 to TRBJ2-7; 7 bases map to TRBD1. Germline trimming cut 2 bases from V and 2 bases from J; bases unmatched to any gene: 9. Germline V gives CDR1 MNHEY, CDR2 SVGAGI. CDR3 length: 16 residues. CDR3 residues: CASSYGRPGQTYEQYF. CDR3 coding DNA: TGTGCCAGCAGTTACGGACGTCCGGGACAGACCTACGAGCAGTACTTC.

CDR3 region: CASSSTSRHTDTQYF. The DNA for the CDR3 is TGTGCCAGCAGCTCGACTAGCAGACACACAGATACGCAGTATTTT. The V gene is TRBV5-4, the J gene TRBJ2-3; 7 bases agree with TRBD2. With V trimmed by 3 bases and J by 2 bases, 6 bases remained unmatched. The CDR3 sequence is 15 residues long. Germline CDR1 and CDR2: SGHNT and YYREEE (reference sequence).

The CDR3 reads CASSITRDSYNEQFF. Written as DNA, the CDR3 is TGTGCCAGTAGTATAACGCGGGACTCCTACAATGAGCAGTTCTTC. This chain uses TRBV19 with TRBJ2-1, with D tentatively TRBD2 (6 bases). Trimming cost V 2 bases and J 0 bases, with 8 bases left between them. CDR1 LNHDA and CDR2 SQIVND come from the germline V gene (reference sequence). The CDR3 is 15 residues long.

This chain uses TRBV19 with TRBJ1-5; unclear D gene. The V gene lost 7 bases and the J gene lost 6 bases, with 16 bases spanning the gap. The CDR3 is 14 residues long. Looked up from germline, CDR1 is LNHDA and CDR2 is SQIVND (reference sequence). The CDR3 here is CASTRGGIGQPQHF. CDR3 bases: TGTGCCAGTACCCGGGGAGGGATCGGTCAGCCCCAGCATTTT.

The chain uses TRBV29-1 and TRBJ1-2; TRBD1 agrees at 7 bases. CDR3 length equals 12 residues. V lost 7 bases to trimming and J lost 2 bases; unmatched junction nucleotides: 4. Germline V gene data show CDR1 as SQVTM and CDR2 as ANQGSEA. CDR3 amino acids: CSGGQSNYGYTF. CDR3 DNA: TGCAGCGGGGGACAGTCGAACTATGGCTACACCTTC.

V is TRBV4-3 and J is TRBJ2-5; 9 nucleotides agree with TRBD2. The CDR3 covers 17 residues. Germline loops: CDR1 LGHNA, CDR2 YSLEER. After removal of 1 base from V and 4 bases from J, the junction contained 10 bases not matched to a gene. The CDR3 here is CASSQGHSGGQRETQYF. The CDR3 nucleotides are TGCGCCAGCAGCCAAGGGCATAGCGGGGGCCAGAGAGAGACCCAGTACTTC.

This clone was observed a handful of times. An end of the junction differs from the germline gene, which may be a read error. The gene calls are TRBV29-1 and TRBJ1-5, with D perhaps TRBD1 (5 bases). This CDR3 contains 15 residues. Germline-derived CDR1 and CDR2 are SQVTM and ANQGSEA. The CDR3: CSVCTGGSGNQLQHF. For the CDR3, the DNA is TGCAGCGTCTGCACCGGGGGGAGCGGGAATCAGCTCCAGCATTTT.

CDR3 sequence: CASSGQQGTNYGYTF. The DNA for the CDR3 is TGTGCCAGCTCAGGCCAACAGGGAACCAACTATGGCTACACCTTC. The chain employs TRBV18 and TRBJ1-2, with D possibly TRBD1 on 6 matching bases. This CDR3 is built from 15 residues. Germline V gene data show CDR1 as KGHSH and CDR2 as LQKENI. The V end was cut by 5 bases, the J end by 2 bases, with 15 bases between. Drawing the rest from reference TRBV18 and TRBJ1-2, the complete variable domain is NAGVMQNPRHLVRRRGQEARLRCSPMKGHSHVYWYRQLPEEGLKFMVYLQKENIIDESGMPKERFSAEFPKEGPSILRIQQVVRGDSAAYFCASSGQQGTNYGYTFGSGTRLTVV.

The chain has TRBV5-5 and TRBJ1-2; D perhaps matches TRBD1 (6 bases). Germline CDR1 SGHKS, CDR2 YYEKEE (reference sequence). V was cut by 3 bases and J by 4 bases, with 16 bases left in between. This CDR3 comprises 15 residues. As DNA, the CDR3 is TGTGCCAGCAGCTCCCGGACAGTGATGGGCTATGGCTACACCTTC. It is translated as CASSSRTVMGYGYTF.

In this sample, this clone turned up a few times. The chain couples TRBV6-1 to TRBJ1-2, with D unclear. Germline V gives CDR1 MNHNS, CDR2 SASEGT. The length of the CDR3 is 14 residues. Between the trimmed V and J ends, which lost 0 bases and 4 bases, there was a span of 9 bases. The CDR3 reads CASSEAGEAYGYTF. The CDR3 DNA sequence: TGTGCCAGCAGTGAAGCCGGGGAGGCCTATGGCTACACCTTC.

This chain uses TRBV5-1 with TRBJ1-2; no definite D call. Trimming pared 2 bases from V and 7 bases from J, leaving 12 bases between. CDR3 length equals 13 residues. CDR1 is SGHRS, CDR2 YFSETQ, per germline. CDR3 sequence: CASSFGKLGGYTF. CDR3 DNA sequence: TGCGCCAGCAGCTTCGGGAAGCTGGGTGGCTACACCTTC.

This chain connects TRBV6-6 to TRBJ1-3, with 9 bases lining up with TRBD1. Germline CDR1 is MNHNY and CDR2 is SVGAGI (reference sequence). With V trimmed by 11 bases and J by 1 base, 9 bases remained unmatched. There are 15 residues in the CDR3. CDR3 in amino acids: CASRGTGKSGNTIYF. CDR3 bases: TGTGCCTCCAGGGGGACAGGGAAGTCTGGAAACACCATATATTTT.

The chain employs TRBV7-2 and TRBJ1-4; D is perhaps TRBD1 (6 bases). V dropped 1 base and J dropped 6 bases, with 9 bases sitting between them. This CDR3 contains 14 residues. Germline values: CDR1 SGHTA, CDR2 FQGNSA. The CDR3, as DNA: TGTGCCAGCAGCTTAGTCAGGGGTGATGAAAAACTGTTTTTT. As protein: CASSLVRGDEKLFF.

The chain links TRBV7-9 to TRBJ1-3; tentatively, D is TRBD1 (5 bases). V shed 3 bases and J shed 3 bases, with 6 bases lying between them. From germline, CDR1 is SEHNR and CDR2 FQNEAQ (reference sequence). The CDR3 totals 13 residues. Here the CDR3 DNA reads TGTGCCAGCAGCTTCGGGGGTGGAAACACCATATATTTT. It is translated as CASSFGGGNTIYF.